This T cell receptor beta chain is drawn from a study of technical replicates of blood from a few donors. Germline V gives CDR1 SGDLS, CDR2 YYNGEE. This CDR3 is built from 16 residues. Trimming took 3 bases from V and 5 from J, leaving 20 bases between them. Sequenced by immunoSEQ multiplex PCR; TCRdb stores in-frame clones only, minus some. The sample carries about 78,000 clones, 90% to 95% recorded once. The sequenced sample was T cells isolated from PBMCs. This rearrangement joins TRBV9 to TRBJ2-5; maybe TRBD2 (6 bases). The TCR comes from a human donor in good health. The CDR3 loop reads CASSAGYGGSRETQYF. The CDR3 DNA reads TGTGCCAGCAGCGCGGGCTACGGGGGTTCCCGGGAGACCCAGTACTTC.